Shown below are 20 T cell receptor beta chains from a single sample sequenced in a study of regulatory T cells in long-lasting Graves disease. Noted time point: newly diagnosed GD, antithyroid drugs for less than 3 months. The authors made the TCR library using RNA they extracted from PBMCs. Both iRepertoire HTBI primers and Arm-PCR of CDR3 regions were used to build the TCR beta libraries. From the multiplex PCR reads, TCRdb called clonotypes with MiXCR, one entry per CDR3 protein. This sample has over 500,000 distinct CDR3 sequences, with less than 20% found just once. Another study also made use of these data, one on T cells in Graves' hyperthyroidism and ophthalmopathy.

Sample: peripheral blood mononuclear cells (PBMCs), taken at new diagnosis, from a patient treated with antithyroid drugs. These receptors originate from a woman aged 25 to 39 with Graves disease.

This clonotype was seen a few times. This rearrangement joins TRBV27 to TRBJ1-6; D might be TRBD1 (6 bases). There are 17 residues in the CDR3. Trimming stripped 5 bases from V and 6 bases from J, with 20 bases between. The germline CDR1 and CDR2 sequences are MNHEY and SMNVEV (reference sequence). The CDR3 nucleotides are TGTGCCAGCAGTCTCGAGAGGGGGGGTGGATTTAATTCACCCCTCCACTTT. Its translation: CASSLERGGGFNSPLHF.

The table lists this clonotype with many counts. This rearrangement joins TRBV29-1 to TRBJ1-1; D gene unclear. The germline V gene encodes CDR1 SQVTM and CDR2 ANQGSEA. CDR3 length equals 12 residues. The CDR3: CSFNWGNTEAFF. CDR3 nucleotides: TGCAGTTTTAATTGGGGGAACACTGAAGCTTTCTTT.

This clonotype was detected a few times. The chain uses TRBV29-1 and TRBJ2-7; a possible D gene is TRBD2 (6 bases). The CDR3 has 12 amino acids. The V end lost 7 bases, the J end lost 4 bases, and 14 bases lay between the germline ends. In germline, CDR1 is SQVTM, CDR2 ANQGSEA. The CDR3 loop reads CSAVGLSYEQYF. CDR3 sequence (DNA): TGCAGCGCCGTAGGACTATCTTACGAGCAGTACTTC.

This clonotype was recorded at least ten times. The rearrangement links TRBV5-6 to TRBJ2-3; D call uncertain. Germline CDR1 and CDR2: SGHDT and YYEEEE. This CDR3 spans 12 amino acids. V gave up 4 bases and J gave up 4 bases, with 7 bases separating them. The DNA for the CDR3 is TGTGCCAGCAGCGGGATCCCAGATACGCAGTATTTT. It is translated as CASSGIPDTQYF. Full variable domain (remainder filled in from reference TRBV5-6 and TRBJ2-3): DAGVTQSPTHLIKTRGQQVTLRCSPKSGHDTVSWYQQALGQGPQFIFQYYEEEERQRGNFPDRFSGHQFPNYSSELNVNALLLGDSALYLCASSGIPDTQYFGPGTRLTVL.

This clonotype was seen a few times. V usage is TRBV24-1 and J usage is TRBJ2-2, with 8 bases fitting TRBD2. The CDR3 consists of 13 residues. V lost 5 bases, J lost 9 bases, and 4 bases stayed unmatched. Per the germline V gene, CDR1 is KGHDR and CDR2 is SFDVKD. CDR3 sequence: CATSAGGPRELFF. The CDR3 nucleotides are TGTGCCACCAGTGCGGGAGGGCCTCGGGAGCTGTTTTTT.

The V and J genes are TRBV7-3 and TRBJ2-1, with 11 bases lining up with TRBD1. CDR1 and CDR2 from the germline V gene are SGHTA and FQGTGA. This CDR3 comprises 16 residues. V trimming: 3 bases; J trimming: 6 bases; junction bases outside the gene matches: 7. CDR3 amino acids: CASSLDRGRQINEQFF. The CDR3, as DNA: TGTGCCAGCAGCTTGGACAGGGGGCGTCAAATCAATGAGCAGTTCTTC.

This clonotype appeared many times. V gene TRBV24-1 combines with J gene TRBJ2-3; no definite D call. This CDR3 region has 12 residues. Germline loops: CDR1 KGHDR, CDR2 SFDVKD. Trimming took 3 bases from V and 5 from J, leaving 5 bases between them. The CDR3 protein is CATSDPGDTQYF. The CDR3 bases are TGTGCCACCAGTGATCCGGGAGATACGCAGTATTTT.

The V call is TRBV30, the J call TRBJ2-7; TRBD2 is a possible D gene (5 bases). Trimming took 3 bases from V and 3 from J, leaving 12 bases between them. The CDR3 has 13 residues. CDR1 and CDR2 (germline): GTSNPN, SVGIG (reference sequence). CDR3 in DNA: TGTGCCTGGAGATCTGGGAGTGGCTACGAGCAGTACTTC. Its protein product is CAWRSGSGYEQYF. The complete variable domain, with remaining parts taken from reference TRBV30 and TRBJ2-7, reads SQTIHQWPATLVQPVGSPLSLECTVEGTSNPNLYWYRQAAGRGLQLLFYSVGIGQISSEVPQNLSASRPQDRQFILSSKKLLLSDSGFYLCAWRSGSGYEQYFGPGTRLTVT.

This clonotype has ten or more counts. The chain links TRBV28 to TRBJ1-1, with no clear D. CDR3 length: 13 amino acids. CDR1 is MDHEN, CDR2 SYDVKM, per germline. Between the trimmed V and J ends, which lost 7 bases and 8 bases, there was a span of 17 bases. The CDR3 reads CASNEEYTYEAFF. CDR3 coding DNA: TGTGCCAGCAATGAGGAGTACACATACGAAGCTTTCTTT.

The sample holds a few counts of this clonotype. This chain joins TRBV10-3 and TRBJ2-7; tentative D call: TRBD2 (6 bases). V was cut by 8 bases and J by 4 bases, with 15 bases left in between. The CDR3 is 13 amino acids. The germline gives CDR1 ENHRY, CDR2 SYGVKD. CDR3 coding DNA: TGTGCCATCTCCATCAGTGGAGGGTACGAGCAGTACTTC. It specifies CAISISGGYEQYF.

This clonotype was seen a few times. This chain connects TRBV7-2 to TRBJ2-2; unclear D gene. CDR3 length equals 14 residues. The germline V and J ends were trimmed by 6 bases and 6 bases, with 14 bases remaining between them. Germline CDR1 and CDR2: SGHTA and FQGNSA. As DNA, the CDR3 is TGTGCCAGCAGGATTGACCTGCTGCCCGGGGAGCTGTTTTTT. Amino acids: CASRIDLLPGELFF.

Of note for this clonotype: This may be a read error: a much more frequent sequence differs by one nucleotide. CDR3 nucleotide sequence: TGTGCCAGCAGTTACTCGGAAGATGGACGGCCCCAGCATTTT. The encoded protein is CASSYSEDGRPQHF. The chain recombines TRBV6-6 with TRBJ1-5; D not certain. This CDR3 has 14 amino acids. V was clipped by 0 bases and J by 9 bases, with 12 bases between them. Germline V CDR1 and CDR2: MNHNY, SVGAGI (reference sequence).

For this clonotype: A read error is possible here, since a much larger clone lies one base away. The rearrangement joins TRBV7-9 to TRBJ2-7, with 7 nucleotides matching TRBD1. Germline V gives CDR1 SEHNR, CDR2 FQNEAQ (reference sequence). The CDR3 length is 16 residues. As DNA, the CDR3 is TGTGTCAGCAGCTTAGGGGCGACAGGGCTCTCCTACGAGCAGTACTTC. This translates into CVSSLGATGLSYEQYF.

The CDR3: CASSFRVIGEQYF. The CDR3 DNA sequence: TGTGCCAGCAGTTTTAGGGTGATCGGAGAGCAGTACTTC. The chain has TRBV27 and TRBJ2-7; D not resolved. V lost 3 bases, J lost 7 bases, and 13 bases lay in between. Germline V gives CDR1 MNHEY, CDR2 SMNVEV (reference sequence). This CDR3 has 13 amino acids.

This clonotype has a count of ten or more. V and J are TRBV30 and TRBJ2-3; no definite D call. V lost 2 bases and J 0 bases, leaving 6 bases between the germline ends. Germline lookup yields CDR1 GTSNPN and CDR2 SVGIG (reference sequence). The CDR3 has 13 residues. The CDR3 region has the DNA TGTGCCTGGAGTAGGGATAGCACAGATACGCAGTATTTT. Its translation is CAWSRDSTDTQYF.

CDR3 bases: TGTGCCAGCAGTTCGTCAGGGGTTGCTGGAAACACCATATATTTT. This translates into CASSSSGVAGNTIYF. V and J are TRBV27 and TRBJ1-3, with D possibly TRBD1 on 6 matching bases. V was cut by 4 bases and J by 2 bases, with 12 bases left in between. The germline gives CDR1 MNHEY, CDR2 SMNVEV (reference sequence). CDR3 length equals 15 residues.

The chain has TRBV30 and TRBJ1-4; TRBD1 aligns across 10 bases. CDR3 length: 13 residues. V gave up 5 bases and J gave up 8 bases; unmatched junction bases: 5. CDR1 is GTSNPN, CDR2 SVGIG, per germline (reference sequence). This chain's CDR3 is CAWDRGPGEKLFF. Here the CDR3 DNA reads TGTGCCTGGGACAGGGGGCCAGGAGAAAAACTGTTTTTT.

This clonotype was counted a few times. The chain recombines TRBV19 with TRBJ2-1, with D possibly being TRBD2 (6 bases). Between the trimmed V and J ends, which lost 7 bases and 0 bases, there was a span of 13 bases. The CDR3 consists of 15 residues. CDR1 and CDR2 (germline): LNHDA, SQIVND (reference sequence). CDR3 nucleotide sequence: TGTGCCAGTACCAGGGACTCATTCTCCTACAATGAGCAGTTCTTC. This encodes CASTRDSFSYNEQFF.

This clonotype was recorded at least ten times. The chain joins TRBV7-3 to TRBJ2-1, with 9 nucleotides matching TRBD2. CDR1 and CDR2 (germline): SGHTA, FQGTGA. There are 16 residues in the CDR3. Unmatched junction bases numbered 3, after V lost 0 bases and J lost 3 bases. Here the CDR3 DNA reads TGTGCCAGCAGCTTAACGAGTAGCGGGAGCTACAATGAGCAGTTCTTC. Amino acids: CASSLTSSGSYNEQFF.

This clonotype was observed a handful of times. The chain carries TRBV5-1 and TRBJ2-2; D might be TRBD1 (6 bases). V was pared by 4 bases and J by 0 bases, with 10 bases between. Germline-derived CDR1 and CDR2 are SGHRS and YFSETQ. The CDR3 is made up of 15 amino acids. For the CDR3, the DNA is TGCGCCAGCAGCCGTGGACAGACGAACACCGGGGAGCTGTTTTTT. Amino acids: CASSRGQTNTGELFF.